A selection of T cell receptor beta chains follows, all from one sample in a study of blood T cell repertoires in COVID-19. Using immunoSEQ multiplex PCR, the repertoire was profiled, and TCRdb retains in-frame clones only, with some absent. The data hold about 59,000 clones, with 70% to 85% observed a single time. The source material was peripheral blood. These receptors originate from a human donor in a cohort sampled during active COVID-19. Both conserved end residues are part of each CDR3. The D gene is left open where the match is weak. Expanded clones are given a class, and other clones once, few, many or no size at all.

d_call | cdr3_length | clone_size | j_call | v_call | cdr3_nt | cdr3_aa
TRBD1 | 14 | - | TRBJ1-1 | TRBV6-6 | TGTGCCAGCACCCCGGGACAGGGGACCACTGAAGCTTTCTTT | CASTPGQGTTEAFF
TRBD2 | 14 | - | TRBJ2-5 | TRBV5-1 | TGCGCCAGCAGCTCGACTAGCGGTAAAGAGACCCAGTACTTC | CASSSTSGKETQYF
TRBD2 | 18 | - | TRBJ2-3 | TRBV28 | TGTGCCAGCAGTTTCCTCCTCAAGGGGCGGGGGGCCACAGATACGCAGTATTTT | CASSFLLKGRGATDTQYF
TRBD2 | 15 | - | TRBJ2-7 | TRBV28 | TGTGCCAGCAGTTATACAGGGCGCGGGAGGGACGAGCAGTACTTC | CASSYTGRGRDEQYF
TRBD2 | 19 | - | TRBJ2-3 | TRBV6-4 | TGTGCCAGCAGTGACTCTTGGGGAGGACTAGCGGAGGAAGGAGATACGCAGTATTTT | CASSDSWGGLAEEGDTQYF
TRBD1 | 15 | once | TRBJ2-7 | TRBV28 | TGTGCCAGCAGCAGACAGGGCTCGAGCTCCTACGAGCAGTACTTC | CASSRQGSSSYEQYF
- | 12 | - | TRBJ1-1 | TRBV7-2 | TGTGCCAGCAGCCCCTACAGGGATCAAGCTTTCTTT | CASSPYRDQAFF
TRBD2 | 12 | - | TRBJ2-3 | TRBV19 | TGTGCCAGTAGTGTATCGGGAGGAACGCAGTATTTT | CASSVSGGTQYF
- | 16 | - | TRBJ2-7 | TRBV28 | TGTGCCAGCAGTTTCATGGGGGCACCTGGAGACGACGAGCAGTACTTC | CASSFMGAPGDDEQYF
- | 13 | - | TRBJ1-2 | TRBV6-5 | TGTGCCAGTGGGGACGGAGGATTTTCTAGCGACACCTTC | CASGDGGFSSDTF
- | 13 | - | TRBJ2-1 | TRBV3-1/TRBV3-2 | TGTGCCAGCAGCCAAGATCGGGCGGCGGGGCAGTTCTTC | CASSQDRAAGQFF
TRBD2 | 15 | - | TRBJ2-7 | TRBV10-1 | TGCGCCAGCCCAACCATTGAGACTAGCTACTACGAGCAGTACTTC | CASPTIETSYYEQYF
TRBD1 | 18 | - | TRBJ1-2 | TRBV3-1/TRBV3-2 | TGTGCCAGCAGCCGAGCCGCCGGGACAGGGGTTAAAGTGGGGGGCTACACCTTC | CASSRAAGTGVKVGGYTF
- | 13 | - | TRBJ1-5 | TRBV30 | TGTGCCTGGAGTAAGGCGGGGGGTCAGCCCCAGCATTTT | CAWSKAGGQPQHF
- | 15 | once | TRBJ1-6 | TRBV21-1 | TGTGCCAGCAGCAAGCGGACAGGGCAATATTCACCCCTCCACTTT | CASSKRTGQYSPLHF
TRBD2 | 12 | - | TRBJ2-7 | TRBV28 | TGTGCCAGCAGCTTAGGACTAGCGGAGCAGTACTTC | CASSLGLAEQYF
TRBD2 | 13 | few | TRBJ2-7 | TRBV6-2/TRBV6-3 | TGTGCCAGCAGTTTTCACCGGGAGGGCGAGCAGTACTTC | CASSFHREGEQYF
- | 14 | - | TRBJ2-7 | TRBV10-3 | TGTGCCATCAGCGCAACGTCGGGAGCCTACGAGCAGTACTTC | CAISATSGAYEQYF